Included here is one TCR beta chain sequence, with context. The sample originates from a study of blood T cells in healthy people across ages. Alongside a J-beta primer mix, a sample-barcoded 5' primer served in a second PCR lasting about 7 to 12 cycles. TCRdb reprocessed the 5' RACE reads with MiXCR, giving one entry per CDR3 protein. This sample has over a million distinct CDR3 sequences, with roughly 64% found just once. Between the trimmed V and J ends, which lost 0 bases and 0 bases, there was a span of 15 bases. This CDR3 has 16 amino acids. Germline-derived CDR1 and CDR2 are DFQATT and SNEGSKA (reference sequence).

This receptor was taken from a young man in good health. The sequenced sample was blood. The V and J genes are TRBV20-1 and TRBJ2-7, with D maybe TRBD2 (5 bases). In DNA form, the CDR3 reads TGCAGTGCTAGAGATGAAGTACTAGTCCTCTCCTACGAGCAGTACTTC. Its translation: CSARDEVLVLSYEQYF.